This T cell receptor beta chain was identified during a study of blood T cell repertoires in COVID-19. Assay: immunoSEQ multiplex PCR; the TCRdb copy retains only in-frame clones and omits some. The sample consists of some 260,000 clones, under 90% of them appearing once. The CDR3 totals 17 residues. Germline V gives CDR1 SGHRS, CDR2 YFSETQ. V was pared by 0 bases and J by 4 bases, with 10 bases of the junction left unmatched. Sequenced input: peripheral blood. The chain uses TRBV5-1 and TRBJ2-7, with 10 bases identical to TRBD1. The source of this sequence is a woman aged 18-30 years with acute or convalescent COVID-19. The CDR3 DNA follows: TGCGCCAGCAGCTTGGGGGGACAGGGGTCCCGGGTGTACGAGCAGTACTTC. Residues: CASSLGGQGSRVYEQYF.